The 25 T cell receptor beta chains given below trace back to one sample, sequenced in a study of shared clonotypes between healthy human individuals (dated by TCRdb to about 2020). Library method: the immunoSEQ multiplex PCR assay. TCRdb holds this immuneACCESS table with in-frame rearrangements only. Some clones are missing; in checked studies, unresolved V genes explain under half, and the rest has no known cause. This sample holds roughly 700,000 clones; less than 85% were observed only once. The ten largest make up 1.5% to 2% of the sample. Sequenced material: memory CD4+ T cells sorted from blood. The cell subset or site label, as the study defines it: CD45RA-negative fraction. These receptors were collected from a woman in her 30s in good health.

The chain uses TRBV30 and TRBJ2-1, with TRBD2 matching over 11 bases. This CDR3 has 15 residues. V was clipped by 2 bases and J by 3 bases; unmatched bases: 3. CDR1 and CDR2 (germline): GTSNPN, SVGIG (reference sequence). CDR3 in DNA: TGTGCCTGGAGTTCCGGGACTAGCGGCTACAATGAGCAGTTCTTC. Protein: CAWSSGTSGYNEQFF. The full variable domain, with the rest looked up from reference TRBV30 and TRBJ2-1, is SQTIHQWPATLVQPVGSPLSLECTVEGTSNPNLYWYRQAAGRGLQLLFYSVGIGQISSEVPQNLSASRPQDRQFILSSKKLLLSDSGFYLCAWSSGTSGYNEQFFGPGTRLTVL.

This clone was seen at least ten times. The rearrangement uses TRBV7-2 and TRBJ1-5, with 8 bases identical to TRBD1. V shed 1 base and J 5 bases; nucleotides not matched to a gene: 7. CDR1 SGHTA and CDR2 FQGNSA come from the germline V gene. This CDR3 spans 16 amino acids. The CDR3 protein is CASSLEVGRGHQPQHF. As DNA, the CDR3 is TGTGCCAGCAGCTTAGAAGTTGGCAGGGGGCATCAGCCCCAGCATTTT.

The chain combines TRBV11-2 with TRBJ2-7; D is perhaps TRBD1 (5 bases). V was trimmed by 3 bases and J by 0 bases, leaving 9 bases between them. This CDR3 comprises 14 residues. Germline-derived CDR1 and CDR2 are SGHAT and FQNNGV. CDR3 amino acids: CASSLGPSSYEQYF. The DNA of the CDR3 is TGTGCCAGCAGCTTGGGGCCGAGCTCCTACGAGCAGTACTTC.

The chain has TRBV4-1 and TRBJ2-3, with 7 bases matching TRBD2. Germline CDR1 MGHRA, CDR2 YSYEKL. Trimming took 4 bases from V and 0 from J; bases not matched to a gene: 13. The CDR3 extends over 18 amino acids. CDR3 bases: TGCGCCAGCAGCCCGATAGCGGGCCGTTCAACTAGCACAGATACGCAGTATTTT. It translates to CASSPIAGRSTSTDTQYF.

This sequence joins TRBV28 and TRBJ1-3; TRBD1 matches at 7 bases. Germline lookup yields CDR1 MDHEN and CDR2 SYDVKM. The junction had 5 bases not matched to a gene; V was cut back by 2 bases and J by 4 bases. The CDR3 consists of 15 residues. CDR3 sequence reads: CASSLTTGSGNTIYF. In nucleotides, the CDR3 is TGTGCCAGCAGTTTAACGACAGGGTCCGGAAACACCATATATTTT.

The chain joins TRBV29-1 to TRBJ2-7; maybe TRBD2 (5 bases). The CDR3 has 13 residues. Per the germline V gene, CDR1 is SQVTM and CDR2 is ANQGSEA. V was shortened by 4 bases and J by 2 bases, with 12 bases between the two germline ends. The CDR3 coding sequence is TGCAGCGTTGTAGGAGGCCGTCCCTACGAGCAGTACTTC. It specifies CSVVGGRPYEQYF.

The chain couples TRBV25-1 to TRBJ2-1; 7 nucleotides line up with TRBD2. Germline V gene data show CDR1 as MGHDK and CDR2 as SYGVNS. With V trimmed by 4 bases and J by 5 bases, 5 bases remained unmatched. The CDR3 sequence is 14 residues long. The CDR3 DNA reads TGTGCCAGCAGTGCGCCGGGACTACACAATGAGCAGTTCTTC. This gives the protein CASSAPGLHNEQFF. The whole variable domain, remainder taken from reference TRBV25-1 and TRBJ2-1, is EADIYQTPRYLVIGTGKKITLECSQTMGHDKMYWYQQDPGMELHLIHYSYGVNSTEKGDLSSESTVSRIRTEHFPLTLESARPSHTSQYLCASSAPGLHNEQFFGPGTRLTVL.

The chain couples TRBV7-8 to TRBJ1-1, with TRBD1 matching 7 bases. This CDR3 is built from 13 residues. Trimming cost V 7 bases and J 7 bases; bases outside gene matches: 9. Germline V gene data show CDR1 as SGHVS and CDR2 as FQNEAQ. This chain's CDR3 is CASKNRGSDEAFF. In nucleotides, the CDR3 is TGTGCCAGCAAAAACAGGGGAAGTGATGAAGCTTTCTTT.

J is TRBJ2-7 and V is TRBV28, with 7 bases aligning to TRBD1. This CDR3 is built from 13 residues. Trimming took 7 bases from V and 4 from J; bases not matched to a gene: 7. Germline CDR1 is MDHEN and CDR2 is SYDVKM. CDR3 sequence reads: CASTPGQIYEQYF. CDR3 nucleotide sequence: TGTGCCAGCACCCCGGGACAGATTTACGAGCAGTACTTC.

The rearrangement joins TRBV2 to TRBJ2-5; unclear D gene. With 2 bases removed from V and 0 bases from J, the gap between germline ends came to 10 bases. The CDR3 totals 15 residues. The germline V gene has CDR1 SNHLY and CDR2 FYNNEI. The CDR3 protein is CASSEKRAYQETQYF. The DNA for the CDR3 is TGTGCCAGCAGTGAAAAGCGAGCCTACCAAGAGACCCAGTACTTC.

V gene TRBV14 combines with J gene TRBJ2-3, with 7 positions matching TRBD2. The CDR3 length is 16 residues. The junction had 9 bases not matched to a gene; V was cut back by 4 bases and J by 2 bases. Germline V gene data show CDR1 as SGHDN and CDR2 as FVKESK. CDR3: CASSLLAPWDTDTQYF. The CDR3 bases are TGTGCCAGCAGCCTACTAGCGCCCTGGGACACAGATACGCAGTATTTT. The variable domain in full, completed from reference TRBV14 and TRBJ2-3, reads EAGVTQFPSHSVIEKGQTVTLRCDPISGHDNLYWYRRVMGKEIKFLLHFVKESKQDESGMPNNRFLAERTGGTYSTLKVQPAELEDSGVYFCASSLLAPWDTDTQYFGPGTRLTVL.

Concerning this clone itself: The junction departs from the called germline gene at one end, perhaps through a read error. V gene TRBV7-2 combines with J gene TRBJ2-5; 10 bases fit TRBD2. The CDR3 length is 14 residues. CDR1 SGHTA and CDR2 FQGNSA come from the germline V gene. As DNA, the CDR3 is TGTGCCAGCAGCCTAGCGGGAGTGGCGGAGACCCAGTACTTC. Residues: CASSLAGVAETQYF.

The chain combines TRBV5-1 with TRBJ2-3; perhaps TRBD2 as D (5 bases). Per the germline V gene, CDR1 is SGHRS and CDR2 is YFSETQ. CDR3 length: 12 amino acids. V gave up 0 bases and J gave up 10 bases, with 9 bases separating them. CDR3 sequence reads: CASSLGGRSQYF. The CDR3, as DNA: TGCGCCAGCAGCTTGGGAGGGCGCTCGCAGTATTTT. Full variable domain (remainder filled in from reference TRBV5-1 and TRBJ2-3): KAGVTQTPRYLIKTRGQQVTLSCSPISGHRSVSWYQQTPGQGLQFLFEYFSETQRNKGNFPGRFSGRQFSNSRSEMNVSTLELGDSALYLCASSLGGRSQYFGPGTRLTVL.

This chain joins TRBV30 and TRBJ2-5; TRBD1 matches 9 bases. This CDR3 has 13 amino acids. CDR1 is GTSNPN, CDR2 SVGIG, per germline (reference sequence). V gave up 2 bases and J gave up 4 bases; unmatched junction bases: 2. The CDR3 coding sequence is TGTGCCTGGAGTATGGGACAGGGAGAGACCCAGTACTTC. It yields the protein CAWSMGQGETQYF.

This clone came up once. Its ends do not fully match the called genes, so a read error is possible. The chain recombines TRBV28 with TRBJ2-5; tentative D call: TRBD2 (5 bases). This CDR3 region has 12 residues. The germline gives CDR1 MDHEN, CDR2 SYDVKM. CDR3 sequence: CASMKAPGGQYF. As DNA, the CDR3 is TGTGCGAGCATGAAGGCGCCGGGCGGGCAGTACTTC.

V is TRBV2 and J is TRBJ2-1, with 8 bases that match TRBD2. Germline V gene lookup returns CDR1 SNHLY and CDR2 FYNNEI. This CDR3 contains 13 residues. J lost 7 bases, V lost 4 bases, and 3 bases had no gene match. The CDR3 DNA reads TGTGCCAGCAGTGGACTAGCGAGAAATGAGCAGTTCTTC. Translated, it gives CASSGLARNEQFF.

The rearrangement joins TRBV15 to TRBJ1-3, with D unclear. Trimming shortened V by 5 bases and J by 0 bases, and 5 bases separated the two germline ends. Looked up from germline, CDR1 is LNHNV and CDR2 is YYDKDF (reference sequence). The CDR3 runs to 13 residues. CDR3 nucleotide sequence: TGTGCCACCAGCGACTACTCTGGAAACACCATATATTTT. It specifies CATSDYSGNTIYF.

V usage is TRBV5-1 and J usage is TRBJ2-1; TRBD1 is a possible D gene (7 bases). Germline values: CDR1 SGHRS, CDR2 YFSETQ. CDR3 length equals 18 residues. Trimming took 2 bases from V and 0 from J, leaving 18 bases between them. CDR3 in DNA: TGCGCCAGCAGCTTTCCCGTATCCAGGGGGGCCTCCTACAATGAGCAGTTCTTC. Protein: CASSFPVSRGASYNEQFF. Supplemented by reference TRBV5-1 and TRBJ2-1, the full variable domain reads KAGVTQTPRYLIKTRGQQVTLSCSPISGHRSVSWYQQTPGQGLQFLFEYFSETQRNKGNFPGRFSGRQFSNSRSEMNVSTLELGDSALYLCASSFPVSRGASYNEQFFGPGTRLTVL.

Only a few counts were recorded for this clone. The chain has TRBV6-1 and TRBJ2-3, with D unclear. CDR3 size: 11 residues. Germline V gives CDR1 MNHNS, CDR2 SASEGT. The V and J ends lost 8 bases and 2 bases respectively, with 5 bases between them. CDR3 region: CASLITDTQYF. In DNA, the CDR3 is TGTGCCAGCCTGATCACAGATACGCAGTATTTT.

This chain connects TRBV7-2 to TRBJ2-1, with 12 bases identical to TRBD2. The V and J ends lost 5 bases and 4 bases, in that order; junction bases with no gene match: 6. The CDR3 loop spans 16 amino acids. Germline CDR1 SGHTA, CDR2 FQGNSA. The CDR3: CASSPKTSGRYNEQFF. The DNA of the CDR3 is TGTGCCAGCAGCCCAAAGACTAGCGGGAGATACAATGAGCAGTTCTTC. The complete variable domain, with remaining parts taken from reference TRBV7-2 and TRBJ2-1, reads GAGVSQSPSNKVTEKGKDVELRCDPISGHTALYWYRQSLGQGLEFLIYFQGNSAPDKSGLPSDRFSAERTGGSVSTLTIQRTQQEDSAVYLCASSPKTSGRYNEQFFGPGTRLTVL.

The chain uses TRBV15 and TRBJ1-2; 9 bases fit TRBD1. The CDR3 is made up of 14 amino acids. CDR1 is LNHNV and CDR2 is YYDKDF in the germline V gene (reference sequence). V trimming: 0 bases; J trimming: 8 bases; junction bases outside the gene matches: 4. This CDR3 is CATSREDRGGGYTF. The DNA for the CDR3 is TGTGCCACCAGCAGAGAGGACAGGGGAGGAGGCTACACCTTC. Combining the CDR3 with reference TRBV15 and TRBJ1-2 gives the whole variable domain DAMVIQNPRYQVTQFGKPVTLSCSQTLNHNVMYWYQQKSSQAPKLLFHYYDKDFNNEADTPDNFQSRRPNTSFCFLDIRSPGLGDTAMYLCATSREDRGGGYTFGSGTRLTVV.

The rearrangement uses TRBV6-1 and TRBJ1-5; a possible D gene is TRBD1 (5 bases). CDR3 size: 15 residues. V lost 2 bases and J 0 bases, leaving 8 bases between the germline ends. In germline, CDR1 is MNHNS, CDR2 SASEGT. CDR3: CASSESGYSNQPQHF. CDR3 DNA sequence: TGTGCCAGCAGTGAATCAGGGTATAGCAATCAGCCCCAGCATTTT.

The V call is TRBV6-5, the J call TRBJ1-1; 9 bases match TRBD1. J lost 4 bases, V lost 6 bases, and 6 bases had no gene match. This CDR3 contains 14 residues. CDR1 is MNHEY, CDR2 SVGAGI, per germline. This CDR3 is CASRRTGDSTEAFF. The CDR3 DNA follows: TGTGCCAGCAGGCGGACAGGGGATAGCACTGAAGCTTTCTTT.

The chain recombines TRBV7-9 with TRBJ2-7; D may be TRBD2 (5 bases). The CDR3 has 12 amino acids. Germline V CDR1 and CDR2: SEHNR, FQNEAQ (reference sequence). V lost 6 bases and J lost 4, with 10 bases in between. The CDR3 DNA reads TGTGCCAGCAGTCCGAGCGGATACGAGCAGTACTTC. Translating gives CASSPSGYEQYF.

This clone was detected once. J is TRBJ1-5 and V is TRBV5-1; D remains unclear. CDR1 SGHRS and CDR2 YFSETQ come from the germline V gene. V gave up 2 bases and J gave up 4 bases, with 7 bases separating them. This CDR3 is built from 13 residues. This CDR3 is CASSFTVNQPQHF. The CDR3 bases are TGCGCCAGCAGCTTTACCGTGAATCAGCCCCAGCATTTT.